Listed below are T cell receptor beta chains from one sample, sequenced in a study of Ad26.COV2.S vaccination and SARS-CoV-2 variants. This table comes from immunoSEQ multiplex PCR, and its TCRdb copy is limited to in-frame clones, with some not included. The repertoire has about 250,000 clones, around 87% of them found once; the top ten carry less than 3.5%. Sequencing was performed on peripheral blood, taken in a trial of Ad26.COV2.S vaccine versus placebo. The receptors come from a person aged 18-60 years who received the Ad26.COV2.S COVID-19 vaccine or a placebo. CDR3s include the opening cysteine and the closing phenylalanine or tryptophan. The D gene is left open where the match is weak. Clone size is stated in some rows and not others, as once, few, many or a class when expanded.

v_gene,abundance,j_gene,d_gene,CDR3aa,CDR3nt
TRBV19,.,TRBJ2-6,TRBD1,CASSPLGQGALGANVLTF,TGTGCCAGTAGTCCGTTAGGGCAGGGGGCGCTAGGGGCCAACGTCCTGACTTTC
TRBV5-1,.,TRBJ2-1,TRBD2,CASSLSLAGANNEQFF,TGCGCCAGCAGCTTGTCGCTAGCGGGAGCGAACAATGAGCAGTTCTTC
TRBV4-1,.,TRBJ2-7,.,CASSQDSYEQYF,TGCGCCAGCAGCCAAGATTCGTACGAGCAGTACTTC
TRBV6-2/TRBV6-3,.,TRBJ2-3,.,CASSYFGGQRDTQYF,TGTGCCAGCAGTTACTTTGGGGGGCAAAGGGATACGCAGTATTTT
TRBV19,.,TRBJ2-1,TRBD1,CASRYDRGRNPYNEQFF,TGTGCCAGTAGGTATGACAGGGGGAGGAACCCCTACAATGAGCAGTTCTTC
TRBV19,few,TRBJ1-2,.,CASTPGDRDYGYTF,TGTGCCAGTACACCCGGGGACCGAGACTATGGCTACACCTTC
TRBV2,.,TRBJ1-5,.,CASSAVGGSNQPQHF,TGTGCCAGCAGCGCGGTTGGGGGCTCAAATCAGCCCCAGCATTTT
TRBV30,.,TRBJ1-4,.,CAWSRGGATNEKLFF,TGTGCCTGGAGTCGAGGGGGGGCAACTAATGAAAAACTGTTTTTT
TRBV5-4,few,TRBJ2-7,TRBD1,CASSLSGTGRTYEQYF,TGTGCCAGCAGCTTGTCCGGGACAGGGCGCACCTACGAGCAGTACTTC
TRBV6-5,.,TRBJ1-5,.,CASSYSGGFDQPQHF,TGTGCCAGCAGTTACTCAGGGGGATTTGATCAGCCCCAGCATTTT
TRBV9,few,TRBJ1-4,.,CASSVRGPDEKLFF,TGTGCCAGCAGCGTAAGAGGGCCGGATGAAAAACTGTTTTTT
TRBV18,.,TRBJ1-3,.,CASSVDSSGNTIYF,TGTGCCAGCTCAGTAGACAGCTCTGGAAACACCATATATTTT
TRBV5-5,.,TRBJ1-1,.,CASSFVAHQKNTEAFF,TGTGCCAGCAGCTTCGTAGCTCATCAAAAAAACACTGAAGCTTTCTTT
TRBV30,.,TRBJ1-4,.,CAWSGRGKLFF,TGTGCCTGGAGTGGTAGGGGGAAACTGTTTTTT
TRBV18,.,TRBJ1-1,.,CASSFGLNTEAFF,TGTGCCAGCTCATTCGGGCTGAACACTGAAGCTTTCTTT
TRBV7-6,.,TRBJ2-7,TRBD2,CASSSGLASEQYF,TGTGCCAGCAGCTCCGGACTAGCCTCCGAGCAGTACTTC
TRBV9,.,TRBJ2-2,.,CASSVSTGPNTGELFF,TGTGCCAGCAGCGTTTCGACAGGTCCTAACACCGGGGAGCTGTTTTTT
TRBV19,once,TRBJ2-3,TRBD1,CASRKQTGTPTDTQYF,TGTGCCAGTAGGAAGCAGACAGGGACCCCCACAGATACGCAGTATTTT
TRBV5-6,.,TRBJ1-1,.,CASSLGTTGLGAFF,TGTGCCAGCAGCTTGGGCACCACAGGGCTTGGGGCTTTCTTT
TRBV5-6,.,TRBJ1-6,.,CASSLGPLDNSPLHF,TGTGCCAGCAGCTTGGGACCGCTAGATAATTCACCCCTCCACTTT
TRBV29-1,.,TRBJ1-1,.,CSATGVPMGAEAFF,TGCAGCGCTACGGGAGTCCCAATGGGCGCTGAAGCTTTCTTT
TRBV27,.,TRBJ2-3,TRBD2,CASSFPAGGADTQYF,TGTGCCAGCAGTTTCCCAGCGGGAGGGGCAGATACGCAGTATTTT
TRBV5-4,.,TRBJ1-2,.,CASSLDGYYGYTF,TGTGCCAGCAGCTTGGACGGTTACTATGGCTACACCTTC
TRBV7-2,.,TRBJ2-3,.,CASTKDRWSTDTQYF,TGTGCCAGCACCAAAGACAGGTGGAGCACAGATACGCAGTATTTT
TRBV7-9,.,TRBJ1-1,.,CATQGSEVEAFF,TGTGCCACCCAGGGATCCGAGGTTGAAGCTTTCTTT
TRBV19,.,TRBJ1-4,.,CASMGGATNEKLFF,TGTGCCAGTATGGGGGGAGCAACTAATGAAAAACTGTTTTTT
TRBV6-1,.,TRBJ2-1,TRBD1,CASSESPTGGVQFF,TGTGCCAGCAGTGAAAGTCCGACAGGGGGAGTGCAGTTCTTC